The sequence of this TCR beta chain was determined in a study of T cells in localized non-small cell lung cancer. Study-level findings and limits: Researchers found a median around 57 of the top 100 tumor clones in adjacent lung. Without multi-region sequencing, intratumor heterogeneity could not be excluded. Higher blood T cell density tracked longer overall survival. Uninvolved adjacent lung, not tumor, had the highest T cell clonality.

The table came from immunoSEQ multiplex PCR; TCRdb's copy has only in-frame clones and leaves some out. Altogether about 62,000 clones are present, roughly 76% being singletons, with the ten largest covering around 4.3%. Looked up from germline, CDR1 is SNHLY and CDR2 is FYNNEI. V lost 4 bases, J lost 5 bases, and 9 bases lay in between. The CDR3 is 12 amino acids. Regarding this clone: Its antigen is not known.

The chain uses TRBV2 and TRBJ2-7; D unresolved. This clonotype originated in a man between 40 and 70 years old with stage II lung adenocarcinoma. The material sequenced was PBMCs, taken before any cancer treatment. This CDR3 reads CASSGLNNEQYF. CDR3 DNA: TGTGCCAGCAGTGGACTGAACAACGAGCAGTACTTC.